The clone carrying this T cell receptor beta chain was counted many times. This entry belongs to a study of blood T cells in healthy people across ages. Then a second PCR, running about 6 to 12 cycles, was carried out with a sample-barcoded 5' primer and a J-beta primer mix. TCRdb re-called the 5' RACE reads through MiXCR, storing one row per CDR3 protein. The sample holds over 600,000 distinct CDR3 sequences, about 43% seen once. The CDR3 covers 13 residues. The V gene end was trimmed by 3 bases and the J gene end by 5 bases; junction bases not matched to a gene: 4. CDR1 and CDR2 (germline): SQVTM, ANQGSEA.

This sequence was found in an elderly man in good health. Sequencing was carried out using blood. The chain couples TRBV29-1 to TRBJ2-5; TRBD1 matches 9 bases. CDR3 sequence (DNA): TGCAGCGTTGAGGGACAGGGAGGTGAGACCCAGTACTTC. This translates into CSVEGQGGETQYF.